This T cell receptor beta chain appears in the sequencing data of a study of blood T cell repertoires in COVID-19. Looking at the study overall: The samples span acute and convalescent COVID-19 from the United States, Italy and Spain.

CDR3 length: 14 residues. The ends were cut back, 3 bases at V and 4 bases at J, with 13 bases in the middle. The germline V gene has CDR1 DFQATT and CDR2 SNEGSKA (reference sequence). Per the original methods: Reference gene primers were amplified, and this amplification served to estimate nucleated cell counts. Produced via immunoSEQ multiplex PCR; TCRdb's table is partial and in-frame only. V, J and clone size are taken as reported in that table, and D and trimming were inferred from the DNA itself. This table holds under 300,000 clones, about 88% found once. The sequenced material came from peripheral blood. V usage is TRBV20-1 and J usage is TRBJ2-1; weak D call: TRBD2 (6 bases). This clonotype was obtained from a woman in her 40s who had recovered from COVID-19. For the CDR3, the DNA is TGCAGTGCTAGTAGCGGCCGGGGGTACAATGAGCAGTTCTTC. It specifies CSASSGRGYNEQFF.